A single sample is the source of the 13 T cell receptor beta chains below, sequenced in a study of T-cell memory formation after mild COVID-19. TCRdb recomputed calls from the 5' RACE reads with MiXCR, one row per CDR3 protein. The data hold roughly 340,000 distinct CDR3 sequences, with 20% to 25% observed a single time. Input material: PBMCs or a T cell subset sorted from them (not recorded which). Receptors were obtained from a man between 18 and 29 years old who had mild COVID-19 (a few samples of this study predate the infection). Cell type and time point are not known.

V gene TRBV18 combines with J gene TRBJ2-1; D uncertain. Trimming stripped 3 bases from V and 5 bases from J, with 8 bases between. Germline V lookup: CDR1 KGHSH, CDR2 LQKENI. The CDR3 is 13 residues long. CDR3 nucleotides: TGTGCCAGCTCACCCACACAGAACAATGAGCAGTTCTTC. This codes for CASSPTQNNEQFF.

This clonotype was observed a handful of times. The gene calls are TRBV9 and TRBJ1-5; D unclear. Trimming stripped 0 bases from V and 4 bases from J, with 11 bases between. The CDR3 has 15 residues. From germline, CDR1 is SGDLS and CDR2 YYNGEE. The CDR3, as DNA: TGTGCCAGCAGCGTAGGCGCGGGTTGGAATCAGCCCCAGCATTTT. Translating gives CASSVGAGWNQPQHF.

The rearrangement joins TRBV20-1 to TRBJ2-3, with no clear D. Germline-derived CDR1 and CDR2 are DFQATT and SNEGSKA (reference sequence). V shed 5 bases and J shed 4 bases, with 13 bases lying between them. The length of the CDR3 is 13 residues. This CDR3 is CSAHPPGADTQYF. CDR3 DNA sequence: TGCAGTGCTCACCCCCCAGGCGCAGATACGCAGTATTTT.

There are a few counts of this clonotype. The chain has TRBV6-2 or TRBV6-3 and TRBJ1-2; tentatively, D is TRBD1 (6 bases). Germline CDR1 and CDR2: MNHEY and SVGEGT. Trimming left V 6 bases short and J 4 bases short, with 18 bases between. The CDR3 extends over 15 amino acids. CDR3 amino acids: CASRATGNRFYGYTF. CDR3 sequence (DNA): TGTGCCAGCAGAGCTACAGGGAATCGCTTCTATGGCTACACCTTC.

V gene TRBV29-1 combines with J gene TRBJ1-1; D not resolved. V dropped 7 bases and J dropped 4 bases, with 13 bases sitting between them. CDR1 SQVTM and CDR2 ANQGSEA come from the germline V gene. This CDR3 contains 12 residues. The CDR3 region has the DNA TGCAGCGCGGATTGGGAGAGCACTGAAGCTTTCTTT. It is translated as CSADWESTEAFF.

V gene TRBV5-1 combines with J gene TRBJ2-1; TRBD2 aligns across 9 bases. The V gene end was trimmed by 4 bases and the J gene end by 6 bases; junction bases not matched to a gene: 8. This CDR3 region has 15 residues. In germline, CDR1 is SGHRS, CDR2 YFSETQ. The DNA for the CDR3 is TGCGCCAGCAGCCGTTCCAAGCGGGGGGCCAATGAGCAGTTCTTC. It encodes CASSRSKRGANEQFF.

This clonotype was picked up a small number of times. This sequence joins TRBV6-2 or TRBV6-3 and TRBJ2-7; possibly TRBD2 for D (6 bases). V lost 5 bases to trimming and J lost 5 bases, with 13 bases between them. There are 13 residues in the CDR3. Looked up from germline, CDR1 is MNHEY and CDR2 is SVGEGT. The CDR3 reads CASSRPGGHEQYF. The CDR3 region has the DNA TGTGCCAGCAGTCGTCCCGGGGGTCACGAGCAGTACTTC.

This clonotype has just a few counts. This sequence joins TRBV29-1 and TRBJ2-7; the D is unclear. The CDR3 totals 8 residues. CDR1 is SQVTM, CDR2 ANQGSEA, per germline. The CDR3 DNA reads TGCAGCTACCCCTATAAAGAGGTC. Protein product: CSYPYKEV.

This clonotype was seen only a few times. The chain joins TRBV20-1 to TRBJ2-1; possibly TRBD1 for D (6 bases). This CDR3 is built from 12 residues. With 3 bases removed from V and 8 bases from J, the gap between germline ends came to 11 bases. CDR1 is DFQATT, CDR2 SNEGSKA, per germline (reference sequence). The CDR3: CSASQQGHEQFF. The DNA for the CDR3 is TGCAGTGCTAGCCAACAGGGTCATGAGCAGTTCTTC.

This chain connects TRBV27 to TRBJ2-3; 16 bases line up with TRBD2. This CDR3 has 16 residues. Germline V gene data show CDR1 as MNHEY and CDR2 as SMNVEV (reference sequence). Unmatched junction bases numbered 9, after V lost 6 bases and J lost 9 bases. CDR3: CASSSGTSGGAWTQYF. For the CDR3, the DNA is TGTGCCAGCAGCTCCGGGACTAGCGGGGGGGCCTGGACGCAGTATTTT.

This clonotype has just a few counts. V and J are TRBV4-1 and TRBJ2-1; TRBD2 matches at 8 bases. With 1 base clipped from V and 6 bases from J, the junction kept 5 bases outside the gene matches. The CDR3 is 15 amino acids. Germline V gene lookup returns CDR1 MGHRA and CDR2 YSYEKL. In nucleotides, the CDR3 is TGCGCCAGCAGCCAAGGGCCAGCGGGGGCCAATGAGCAGTTCTTC. Its protein product is CASSQGPAGANEQFF.

V and J are TRBV5-1 and TRBJ1-1, with TRBD1 matching over 7 bases. Germline CDR1 and CDR2: SGHRS and YFSETQ. The trim removed 4 bases at V and 3 bases at J, leaving 9 bases unmatched. The CDR3 extends over 15 amino acids. In DNA, the CDR3 is TGCGCCAGCAGCATTCCAGGGGGAGGGTACACTGAAGCTTTCTTT. Protein: CASSIPGGGYTEAFF.

In this sample, this clonotype turned up a few times. The chain links TRBV19 to TRBJ2-3, with D perhaps TRBD1 or TRBD2 (5 bases each). CDR1 and CDR2 (germline): LNHDA, SQIVND (reference sequence). The CDR3 is made up of 14 amino acids. Trimming removed 6 bases at V and 1 base at J, with 11 bases between. CDR3 in amino acids: CASRGRDGTDTQYF. The CDR3, as DNA: TGTGCCAGTAGAGGCAGGGACGGCACAGATACGCAGTATTTT.